This T cell receptor (beta chain) was documented in a study of cytomegalovirus exposure and HLA in healthy donors. The PCR ran on 60 Vbeta and 13 Jbeta primers. TCRdb's table, derived via immunoSEQ multiplex PCR, lists solely in-frame clones and lacks some. The sample contains about 97,000 clones, approximately 81% of which appear only once. The J segment lost 8 bases and the V segment lost 6 bases, leaving 15 bases of the junction unmatched. This CDR3 has 15 residues. In germline, CDR1 is MNHEY, CDR2 SVGAGI. This clone has just one count. The TCR originated in a male donor in good health and CMV-seropositive. Sequenced sample: PBMCs. The chain combines TRBV6-5 with TRBJ1-2; the match to TRBD1 covers 7 bases. The CDR3 DNA follows: TGTGCCAGCAGATCCTCGACAGGGACAATTGGAGGCTACACCTTC. This translates into CASRSSTGTIGGYTF.